The following is a TCR beta chain sequence with its context. Its antigen remains unidentified. Clones were read by immunoSEQ multiplex PCR, and TCRdb kept only the in-frame ones, dropping some. Of tens of thousands of clones in the sample, around 91% were seen once. The sample comes from a study of graft-versus-host responses after intestinal transplantation. Study information: The study gave all recipients anti-thymocyte globulin induction, then tacrolimus and steroids for 2 to 3 years.

Study-wide results and limits: Graft-versus-host to host-versus-graft clonal ratios in allografts were high in patients with graft-donor T cell macrochimerism. Detected in recipient marrow were GvH clones, some of which were first observed in ileum or blood.

This CDR3 contains 16 residues. With V trimmed by 2 bases and J by 3 bases, 9 bases remained unmatched. Germline V gives CDR1 GTSNPN, CDR2 SVGIG (reference sequence). The sample here was unstimulated CD4+ T cells sorted from spleen or lymph node cells, taken before intestinal transplant. The V and J genes are TRBV30 and TRBJ2-3, with TRBD1 matching 9 bases. This TCR was recovered from a human donor who received an intestinal transplant. The DNA for the CDR3 is TGTGCCTGGAGTTCAGGGACAGGGTTATTTACAGATACGCAGTATTTT. This codes for CAWSSGTGLFTDTQYF.